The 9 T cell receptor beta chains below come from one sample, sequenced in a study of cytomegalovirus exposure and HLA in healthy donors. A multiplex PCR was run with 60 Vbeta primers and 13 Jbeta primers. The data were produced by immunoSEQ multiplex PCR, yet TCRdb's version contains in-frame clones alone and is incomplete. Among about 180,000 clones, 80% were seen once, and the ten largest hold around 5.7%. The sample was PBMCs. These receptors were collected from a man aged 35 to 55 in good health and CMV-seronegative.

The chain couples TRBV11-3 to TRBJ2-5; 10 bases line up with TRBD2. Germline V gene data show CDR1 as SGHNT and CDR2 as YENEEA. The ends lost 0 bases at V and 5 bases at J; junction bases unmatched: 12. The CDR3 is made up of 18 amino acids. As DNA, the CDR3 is TGTGCCAGCAGCTTAGAAGGACTAGCGGCTGGGATTATGGAGACCCAGTACTTC. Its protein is CASSLEGLAAGIMETQYF.

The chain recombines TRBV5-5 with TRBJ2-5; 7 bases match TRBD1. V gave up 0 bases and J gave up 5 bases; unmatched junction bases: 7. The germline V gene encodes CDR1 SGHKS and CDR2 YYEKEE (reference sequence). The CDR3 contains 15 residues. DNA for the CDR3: TGTGCCAGCAGCTTGGATCCGGGGACAGCCGAGACCCAGTACTTC. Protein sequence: CASSLDPGTAETQYF.

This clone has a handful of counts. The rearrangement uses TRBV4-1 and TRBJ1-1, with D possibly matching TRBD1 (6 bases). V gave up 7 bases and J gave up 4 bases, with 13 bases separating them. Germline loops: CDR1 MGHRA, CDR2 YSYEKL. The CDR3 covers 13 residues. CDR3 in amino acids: CASTSGGLTEAFF. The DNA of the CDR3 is TGCGCCAGCACCTCGGGGGGGCTCACTGAAGCTTTCTTT.

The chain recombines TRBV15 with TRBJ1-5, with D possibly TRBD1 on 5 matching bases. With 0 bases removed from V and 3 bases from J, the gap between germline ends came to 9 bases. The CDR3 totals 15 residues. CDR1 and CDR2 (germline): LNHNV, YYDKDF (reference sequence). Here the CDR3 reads CATSRDRQFNQPQHF. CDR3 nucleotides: TGTGCCACCAGCAGAGACCGACAGTTCAATCAGCCCCAGCATTTT.

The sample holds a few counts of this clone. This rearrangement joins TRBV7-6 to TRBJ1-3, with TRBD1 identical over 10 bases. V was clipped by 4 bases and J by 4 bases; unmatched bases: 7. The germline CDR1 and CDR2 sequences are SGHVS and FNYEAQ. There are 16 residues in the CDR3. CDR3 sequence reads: CASSSRWTGGGNTIYF. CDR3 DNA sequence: TGTGCCAGCAGCTCCCGATGGACAGGGGGAGGAAACACCATATATTTT. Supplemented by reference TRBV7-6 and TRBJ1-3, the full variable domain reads GAGVSQSPRYKVTKRGQDVALRCDPISGHVSLYWYRQALGQGPEFLTYFNYEAQQDKSGLPNDRFSAERPEGSISTLTIQRTEQRDSAMYRCASSSRWTGGGNTIYFGEGSWLTVV.

In DNA, the CDR3 is TGTGCCAGCAGTTACTTCGGACAGGGTCGGTACGAGCAGTACTTC. Translated: CASSYFGQGRYEQYF. V gene TRBV6-5 combines with J gene TRBJ2-7; TRBD1 matches 8 bases. This CDR3 has 15 amino acids. The germline V gene has CDR1 MNHEY and CDR2 SVGAGI. V shed 1 base and J 4 bases; nucleotides not matched to a gene: 6.

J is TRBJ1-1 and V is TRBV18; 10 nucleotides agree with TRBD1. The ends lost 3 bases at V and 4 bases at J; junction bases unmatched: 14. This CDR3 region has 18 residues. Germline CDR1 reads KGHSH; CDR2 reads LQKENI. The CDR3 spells CASSPLDRGLVLGTEAFF. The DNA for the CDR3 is TGTGCCAGCTCACCCCTGGACAGGGGGTTGGTTTTGGGCACTGAAGCTTTCTTT.

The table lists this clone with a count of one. CDR3 sequence (DNA): TGCGCCAGCAGCCAAGATCTGGGGCTGTGGGCTTTCTTT. Translating gives CASSQDLGLWAFF. V is TRBV4-1 and J is TRBJ1-1, with D perhaps TRBD1 (5 bases). Germline lookup yields CDR1 MGHRA and CDR2 YSYEKL. The germline V and J ends were trimmed by 0 bases and 11 bases, with 13 bases remaining between them. This CDR3 comprises 13 residues.

This CDR3 is CATSLRLDTLQYF. The CDR3 nucleotides are TGTGCCACCAGCTTACGACTAGACACTTTACAGTACTTC. V gene TRBV15 combines with J gene TRBJ2-5; TRBD2 is a possible D gene (6 bases). V shed 5 bases and J shed 11 bases, with 18 bases lying between them. The germline CDR1 and CDR2 sequences are LNHNV and YYDKDF (reference sequence). The CDR3 has 13 residues.